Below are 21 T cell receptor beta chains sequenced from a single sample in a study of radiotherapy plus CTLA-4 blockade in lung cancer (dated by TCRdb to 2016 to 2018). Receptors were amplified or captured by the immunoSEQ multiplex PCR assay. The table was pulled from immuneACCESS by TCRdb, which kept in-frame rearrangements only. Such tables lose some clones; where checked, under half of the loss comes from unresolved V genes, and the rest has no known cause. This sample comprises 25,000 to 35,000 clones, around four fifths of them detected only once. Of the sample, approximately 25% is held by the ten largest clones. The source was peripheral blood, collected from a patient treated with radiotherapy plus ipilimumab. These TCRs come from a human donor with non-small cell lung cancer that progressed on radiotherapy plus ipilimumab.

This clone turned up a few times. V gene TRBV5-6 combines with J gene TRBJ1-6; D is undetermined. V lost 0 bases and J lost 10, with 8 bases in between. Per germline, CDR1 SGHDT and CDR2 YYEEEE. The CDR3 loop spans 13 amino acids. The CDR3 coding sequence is TGTGCCAGCAGCTTGGAGGAGGTGTCACCCCTCCACTTT. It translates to CASSLEEVSPLHF.

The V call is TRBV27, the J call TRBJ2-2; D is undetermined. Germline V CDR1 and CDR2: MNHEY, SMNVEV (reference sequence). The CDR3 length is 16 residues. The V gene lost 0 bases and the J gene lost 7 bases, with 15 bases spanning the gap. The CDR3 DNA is TGTGCCAGCAGTTTATCCGAGTCATTGTACGGCGGGGAGCTGTTTTTT. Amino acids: CASSLSESLYGGELFF.

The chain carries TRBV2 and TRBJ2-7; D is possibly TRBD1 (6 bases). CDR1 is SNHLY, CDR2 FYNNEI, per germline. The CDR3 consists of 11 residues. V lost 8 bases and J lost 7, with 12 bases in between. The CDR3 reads CASGDKGEQYF. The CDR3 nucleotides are TGTGCCAGCGGGGACAAAGGGGAGCAGTACTTC.

The CDR3 sequence is CASSQQVGNQPQHF. DNA of the CDR3: TGTGCCAGCAGCCAACAAGTGGGCAATCAGCCCCAGCATTTT. The chain carries TRBV11-2 and TRBJ1-5; D uncertain. The CDR3 contains 14 residues. Trimming took off 5 bases at V and 2 bases at J, with 10 bases between the two ends. CDR1 and CDR2 (germline): SGHAT, FQNNGV.

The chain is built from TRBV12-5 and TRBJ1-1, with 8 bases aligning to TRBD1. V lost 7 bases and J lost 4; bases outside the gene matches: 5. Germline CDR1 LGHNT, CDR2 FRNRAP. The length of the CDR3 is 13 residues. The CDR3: CASEDRVGTEAFF. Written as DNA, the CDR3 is TGTGCTAGTGAGGACAGGGTGGGCACTGAAGCTTTCTTT. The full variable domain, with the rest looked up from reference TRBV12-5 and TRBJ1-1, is DARVTQTPRHKVTEMGQEVTMRCQPILGHNTVFWYRQTMMQGLELLAYFRNRAPLDDSGMPKDRFSAEMPDATLATLKIQPSEPRDSAVYFCASEDRVGTEAFFGQGTRLTVV.

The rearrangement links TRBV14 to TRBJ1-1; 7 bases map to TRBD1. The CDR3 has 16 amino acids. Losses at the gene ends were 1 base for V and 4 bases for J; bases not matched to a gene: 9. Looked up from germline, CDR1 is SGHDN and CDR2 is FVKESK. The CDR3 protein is CASSQGGTGEVTEAFF. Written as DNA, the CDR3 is TGTGCCAGCAGCCAAGGGGGTACAGGGGAGGTCACTGAAGCTTTCTTT.

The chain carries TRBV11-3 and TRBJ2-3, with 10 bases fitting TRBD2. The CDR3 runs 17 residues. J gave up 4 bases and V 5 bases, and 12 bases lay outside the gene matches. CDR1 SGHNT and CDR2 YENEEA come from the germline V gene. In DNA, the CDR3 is TGTGCCAGCAGCAGTACTAGCGGGGTGCTACACCCAGATACGCAGTATTTT. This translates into CASSSTSGVLHPDTQYF.

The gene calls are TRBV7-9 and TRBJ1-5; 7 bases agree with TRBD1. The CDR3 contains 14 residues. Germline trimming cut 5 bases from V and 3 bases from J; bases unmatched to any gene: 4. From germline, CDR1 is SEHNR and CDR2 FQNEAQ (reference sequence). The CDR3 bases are TGTGCCAGCAGCGGAGGGGGCAACAATCAGCCCCAGCATTTT. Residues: CASSGGGNNQPQHF.

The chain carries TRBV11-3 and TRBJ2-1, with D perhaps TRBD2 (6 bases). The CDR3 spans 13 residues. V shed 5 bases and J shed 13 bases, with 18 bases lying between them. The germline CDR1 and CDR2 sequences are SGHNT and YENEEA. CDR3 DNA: TGTGCCAGCAGCGGACATCCCGGGGGTGACCAGTTCTTC. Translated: CASSGHPGGDQFF.

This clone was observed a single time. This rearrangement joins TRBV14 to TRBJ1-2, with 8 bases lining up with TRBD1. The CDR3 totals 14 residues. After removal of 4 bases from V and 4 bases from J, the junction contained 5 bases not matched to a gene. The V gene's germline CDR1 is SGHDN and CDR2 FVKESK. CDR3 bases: TGTGCCAGCAGCCCGACAGGGGCTTTCTATGGCTACACCTTC. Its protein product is CASSPTGAFYGYTF. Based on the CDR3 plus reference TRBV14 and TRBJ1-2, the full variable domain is EAGVTQFPSHSVIEKGQTVTLRCDPISGHDNLYWYRRVMGKEIKFLLHFVKESKQDESGMPNNRFLAERTGGTYSTLKVQPAELEDSGVYFCASSPTGAFYGYTFGSGTRLTVV.

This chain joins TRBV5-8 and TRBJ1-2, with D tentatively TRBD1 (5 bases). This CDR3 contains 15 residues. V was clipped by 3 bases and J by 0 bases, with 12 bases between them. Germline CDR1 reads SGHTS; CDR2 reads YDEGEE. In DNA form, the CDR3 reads TGTGCCAGCAGCTGGGGACTGACATCTAACTATGGCTACACCTTC. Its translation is CASSWGLTSNYGYTF.

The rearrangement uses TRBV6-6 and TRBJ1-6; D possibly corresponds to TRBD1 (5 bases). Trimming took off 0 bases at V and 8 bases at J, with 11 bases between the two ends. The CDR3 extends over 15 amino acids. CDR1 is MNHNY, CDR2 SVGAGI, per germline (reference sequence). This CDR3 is CASSYSTRVDSPLHF. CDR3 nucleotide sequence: TGTGCCAGCAGTTACTCGACCAGGGTAGATTCACCCCTCCACTTT.

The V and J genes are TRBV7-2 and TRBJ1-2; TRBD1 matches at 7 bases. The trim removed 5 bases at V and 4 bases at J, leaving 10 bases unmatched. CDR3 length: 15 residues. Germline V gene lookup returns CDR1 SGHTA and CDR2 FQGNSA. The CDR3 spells CASSTRQGLGYGYTF. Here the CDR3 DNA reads TGTGCCAGCAGCACCCGACAGGGATTGGGCTATGGCTACACCTTC.

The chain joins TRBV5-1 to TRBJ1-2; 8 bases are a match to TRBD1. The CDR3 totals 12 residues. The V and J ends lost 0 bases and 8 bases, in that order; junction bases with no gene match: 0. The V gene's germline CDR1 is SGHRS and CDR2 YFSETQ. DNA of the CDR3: TGCGCCAGCAGCTTGGGGACAGGGGGCTACACCTTC. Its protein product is CASSLGTGGYTF.

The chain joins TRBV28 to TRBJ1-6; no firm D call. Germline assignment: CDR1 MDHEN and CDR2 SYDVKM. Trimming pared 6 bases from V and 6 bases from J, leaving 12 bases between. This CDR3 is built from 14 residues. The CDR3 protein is CASRLRGINSPLHF. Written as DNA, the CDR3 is TGTGCCAGCAGATTGCGCGGTATTAATTCACCCCTCCACTTT.

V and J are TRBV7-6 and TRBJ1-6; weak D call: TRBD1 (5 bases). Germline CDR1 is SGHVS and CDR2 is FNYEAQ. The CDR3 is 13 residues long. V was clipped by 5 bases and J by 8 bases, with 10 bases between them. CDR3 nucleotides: TGTGCCAGCAGCCAAACGGGGGATTCACCCCTCCACTTT. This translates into CASSQTGDSPLHF.

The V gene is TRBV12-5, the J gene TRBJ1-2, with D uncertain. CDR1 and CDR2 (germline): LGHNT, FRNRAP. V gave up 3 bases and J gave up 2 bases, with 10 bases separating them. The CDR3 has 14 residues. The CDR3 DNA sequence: TGTGCTAGTGGTTTTGAGGGCGGCAACTATGGCTACACCTTC. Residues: CASGFEGGNYGYTF.

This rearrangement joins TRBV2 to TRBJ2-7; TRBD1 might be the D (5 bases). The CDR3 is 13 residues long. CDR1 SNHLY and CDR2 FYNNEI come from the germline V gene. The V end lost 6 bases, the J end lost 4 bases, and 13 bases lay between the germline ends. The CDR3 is CASRDGRGYEQYF. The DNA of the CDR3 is TGTGCCAGCAGAGATGGAAGGGGTTACGAGCAGTACTTC.

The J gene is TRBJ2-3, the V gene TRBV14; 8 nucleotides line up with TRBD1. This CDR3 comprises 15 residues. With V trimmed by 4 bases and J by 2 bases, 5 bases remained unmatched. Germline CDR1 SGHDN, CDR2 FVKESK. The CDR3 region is CASSPTGAFTDTQYF. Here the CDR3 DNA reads TGTGCCAGCAGCCCGACAGGGGCCTTCACAGATACGCAGTATTTT. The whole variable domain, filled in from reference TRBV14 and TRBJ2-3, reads EAGVTQFPSHSVIEKGQTVTLRCDPISGHDNLYWYRRVMGKEIKFLLHFVKESKQDESGMPNNRFLAERTGGTYSTLKVQPAELEDSGVYFCASSPTGAFTDTQYFGPGTRLTVL.

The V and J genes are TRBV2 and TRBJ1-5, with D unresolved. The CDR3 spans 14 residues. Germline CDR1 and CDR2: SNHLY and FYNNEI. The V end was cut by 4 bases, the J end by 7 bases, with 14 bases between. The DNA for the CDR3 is TGTGCCAGCAGTGGGCAGACAACCCTCCAGCCCCAGCATTTT. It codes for CASSGQTTLQPQHF.

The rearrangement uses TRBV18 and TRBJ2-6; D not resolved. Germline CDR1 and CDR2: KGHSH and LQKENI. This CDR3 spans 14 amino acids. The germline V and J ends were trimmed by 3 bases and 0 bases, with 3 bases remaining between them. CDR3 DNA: TGTGCCAGCTCACCCTTCTCTGGGGCCAACGTCCTGACTTTC. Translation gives CASSPFSGANVLTF.